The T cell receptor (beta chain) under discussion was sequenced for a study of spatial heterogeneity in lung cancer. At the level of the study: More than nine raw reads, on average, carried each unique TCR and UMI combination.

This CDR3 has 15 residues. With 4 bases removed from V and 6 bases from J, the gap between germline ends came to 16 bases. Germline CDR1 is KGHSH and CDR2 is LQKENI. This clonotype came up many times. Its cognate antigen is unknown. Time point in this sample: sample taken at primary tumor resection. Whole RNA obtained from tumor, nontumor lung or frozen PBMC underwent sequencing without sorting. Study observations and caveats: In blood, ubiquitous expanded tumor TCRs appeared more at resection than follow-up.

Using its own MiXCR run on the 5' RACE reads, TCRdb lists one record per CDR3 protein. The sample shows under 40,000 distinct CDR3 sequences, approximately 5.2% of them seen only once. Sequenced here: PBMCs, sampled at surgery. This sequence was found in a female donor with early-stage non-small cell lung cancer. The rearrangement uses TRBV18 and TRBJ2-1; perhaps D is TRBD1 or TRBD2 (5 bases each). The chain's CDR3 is CASSLGVQLVNEQFF. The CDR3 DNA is TGTGCCAGCTCACTGGGGGTTCAGCTGGTCAATGAGCAGTTCTTC. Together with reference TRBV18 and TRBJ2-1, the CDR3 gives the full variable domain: NAGVMQNPRHLVRRRGQEARLRCSPMKGHSHVYWYRQLPEEGLKFMVYLQKENIIDESGMPKERFSAEFPKEGPSILRIQQVVRGDSAAYFCASSLGVQLVNEQFFGPGTRLTVL.